There are a few counts of the clone carrying this TCR beta chain. Antigen unknown. This CDR3 has 13 residues. Germline assignment: CDR1 MGHRA and CDR2 YSYEKL. V gave up 3 bases and J gave up 5 bases, with 8 bases separating them. These data originate in a study of CD8+ T cells in alopecia areata. The overall study: Twice daily, treated patients received 5 to 10 mg of oral tofacitinib. General study results and limits: The study found that many expanded lesional clones persisted in scalp and blood during tofacitinib. Sequence data from scalp samples additionally include resident alphabeta T cells of normal skin.

TCR sequencing used cDNA made by reverse transcription of extracted RNA. Repertoires were generated with immunoSEQ multiplex PCR, while TCRdb's copy carries only in-frame clones and drops some. The sample lists 90,000 to 100,000 clones, more than 55% occurring once. Treatment defined: oral pan-JAK inhibitor, 5-10 mg twice daily. The sample here was CD8+ T cells sorted from blood, taken at week 4, from a patient treated with tofacitinib. The TCR comes from a human donor with alopecia areata. The gene calls are TRBV4-1 and TRBJ2-1, with D perhaps given as TRBD1 or TRBD2 (5 bases each). The CDR3 DNA follows: TGCGCCAGCAGCCAGGGACGCAACAATGAGCAGTTCTTC. Protein sequence: CASSQGRNNEQFF.